Shown below are 8 T cell receptor beta chains from a single sample sequenced in a study of blood T cell repertoires in COVID-19. Profiling relied on immunoSEQ multiplex PCR, and the TCRdb table lists in-frame clones only, not all of them. The sample lists around 170,000 clones, around 89% occurring once. Material: peripheral blood. Receptor source: a man between 18 and 35 years old who had recovered from COVID-19.

This chain links TRBV5-4 with TRBJ1-2, with D uncertain. The CDR3 has 13 amino acids. V was shortened by 2 bases and J by 6 bases, with 11 bases between the two germline ends. CDR1 and CDR2 (germline): SGHNT, YYREEE (reference sequence). CDR3 in amino acids: CASSFIGQDGYTF. For the CDR3, the DNA is TGTGCCAGCAGCTTCATTGGGCAGGATGGCTACACCTTC.

This chain connects TRBV3-1 (or the pseudogene TRBV3-2) to TRBJ1-2; perhaps TRBD1 as D (5 bases). CDR3 length: 16 residues. Trimming stripped 4 bases from V and 3 bases from J, with 18 bases between. Germline CDR1 is LGHDT and CDR2 is YNNKEL (reference sequence). The CDR3 DNA reads TGTGCCAGCAGCCCCGAGATATGGGTCAGGGACTATGGCTACACCTTC. It encodes CASSPEIWVRDYGYTF.

The genes are TRBV7-2 and TRBJ2-2; tentatively, D is TRBD1 (6 bases). Germline V lookup: CDR1 SGHTA, CDR2 FQGNSA. The CDR3 extends over 15 amino acids. V lost 3 bases, J lost 6 bases, and 14 bases lay in between. The CDR3 nucleotides are TGTGCCAGCAGCTTGCAGGGGTTGTTGGCCGGGGAGCTGTTTTTT. It yields the protein CASSLQGLLAGELFF.

V is TRBV4-3 and J is TRBJ2-1, with 7 bases that match TRBD2. There are 16 residues in the CDR3. CDR1 is LGHNA, CDR2 YSLEER, per germline. Unmatched junction bases numbered 6, after V lost 0 bases and J lost 4 bases. CDR3 nucleotides: TGCGCCAGCAGCCAAGATCGGGACTATACTTACAATGAGCAGTTCTTC. Amino acids: CASSQDRDYTYNEQFF.

The rearrangement uses TRBV4-3 and TRBJ1-1, with D perhaps matching TRBD1 (5 bases). The CDR3 contains 16 residues. CDR1 and CDR2 (germline): LGHNA, YSLEER. The V gene lost 0 bases and the J gene lost 4 bases, with 15 bases spanning the gap. The CDR3 region is CASSQDEGAGGTEAFF. The CDR3 region has the DNA TGCGCCAGCAGCCAAGATGAAGGGGCCGGGGGCACTGAAGCTTTCTTT.

The chain's CDR3 is CASSAGTTTYYEQYF. The DNA of the CDR3 is TGTGCCAGCTCAGCGGGAACAACTACCTACTACGAGCAGTACTTC. This chain connects TRBV18 to TRBJ2-7; possible D gene TRBD2, 6 bases. V lost 5 bases, J lost 3 bases, and 17 bases lay in between. The germline V gene encodes CDR1 KGHSH and CDR2 LQKENI. This CDR3 region has 15 residues.

The chain employs TRBV3-1 (or the pseudogene TRBV3-2) and TRBJ2-6, with a tentative D call TRBD1 (5 bases). Trimming stripped 3 bases from V and 1 base from J, with 13 bases between. CDR1 is LGHDT, CDR2 YNNKEL, per germline (reference sequence). The CDR3 length is 17 residues. CDR3 DNA sequence: TGTGCCAGCAGCCAGACAGATACTTCTTCTGGGGCCAACGTCCTGACTTTC. It is translated as CASSQTDTSSGANVLTF.

The chain links TRBV19 to TRBJ1-1; D might be TRBD1 (5 bases). The CDR3 is 15 residues long. The germline V gene encodes CDR1 LNHDA and CDR2 SQIVND (reference sequence). The ends were cut back, 3 bases at V and 1 base at J, with 12 bases in the middle. DNA of the CDR3: TGTGCCAGTAGTATGGAGTGGAGGGGGAACACTGAAGCTTTCTTT. It specifies CASSMEWRGNTEAFF.